These 2 T cell receptor beta chains came from one sample sequenced in a study of CD8 T cells in Susac syndrome (dated by TCRdb to between 2019 and 2020). Library creation used the immunoSEQ multiplex PCR assay. RNA was extracted using the RNeasy kit, and roughly 0.5 to 1 microgram was reverse transcribed with random hexamers. Clones were called with MiXCR by TCRdb after fastp trimmed the public reads at Q25, and only in-frame beta chains were retained. Identical CDR3 protein sequences are pooled into one entry, listed with their most common genes and DNA. The sample yields some 300,000 distinct CDR3 sequences; about 85% were counted once. The ten largest clones add up to over 0.1% of the sample. Material: CD8+ T cells from PBMCs. The source is a human donor with multiple sclerosis.

The V call is TRBV7-3, the J call TRBJ2-7; TRBD2 matches at 7 bases. The CDR3 covers 16 residues. Germline trimming cut 5 bases from V and 3 bases from J; bases unmatched to any gene: 13. Germline CDR1 reads SGHTA; CDR2 reads FQGTGA. CDR3 protein: CASSPDGTTALYEQYF. For the CDR3, the DNA is TGTGCCAGCAGCCCAGATGGGACTACAGCCCTCTACGAGCAGTACTTC.

The chain combines TRBV21-1 with TRBJ2-2; the D call TRBD2 from the table was never checked on the DNA. TRBV21-1 is recorded as a pseudogene. This CDR3 spans 15 amino acids. The DNA for the CDR3 is TGTGCCAGCTCGGGACTCCGCCGGGGCACCGGGGAGCTGTTTTTT. This translates into CASSGLRRGTGELFF.